This TCR beta chain is from a study of CD8 T cells in ankylosing spondylitis (dated by TCRdb to the late 2010s). The study in broad terms: The study profiled T cell receptor beta repertoires in healthy donors and ankylosing spondylitis patients to find disease-linked TCR variants. The whole study cohort included 108 healthy donors and 20 to 25 ankylosing spondylitis patients. Samples of peripheral blood were taken, and for ankylosing spondylitis patients, synovial fluid was collected as well.

The sample holds many counts of this clonotype. There is no known antigen for this receptor. Base qualities are missing; no much larger clone stands one base away. The CDR3 contains 15 residues, cysteine and phenylalanine counted. Left in the record is the CDR3 DNA by itself, 45 bases read in frame from the first base. Clipping removes 3 bases from V and 5 bases from J, with 3 as the unmatched junction base count. According to the germline V gene (reference sequence), CDR1 reads SEHNR and CDR2 reads FQNEAQ. The full study reports these points: A TCR beta motif of several highly homologous amino acid variants appeared characteristic of blood from ankylosing spondylitis patients. In peripheral blood, the disease-linked clones were found at relatively low frequencies and had a CD8+ phenotype. Some motif variants were previously reported in synovial fluid and blood of reactive arthritis patients, suggesting common disease-initiation mechanisms. According to the report, matched synovial fluid samples from ankylosing spondylitis patients were significantly enriched for the disease-linked clones.

Sequencing instrument: Illumina HiSeq 2500. TCR beta libraries were prepared by quantitative 5'-RACE with molecular barcodes. Turning to the authors' computational methods: A new computational method based on a probabilistic model of VDJ rearrangement was used to identify disease-linked TCR variants. TCRdb reprocessing: public reads trimmed at Q25 with fastp, clones called with MiXCR, in-frame beta chains kept. Every distinct CDR3 protein forms one entry, paired with its most common genes and DNA. TCRdb, rather than the study authors, made the V and J calls. The sample contains a few hundred thousand distinct CDR3 sequences, over 9.5% of them found a single time. The top ten clones comprise 21% of the sample.

The specimen sequenced was blood, either unsorted or a sorted T cell fraction (not recorded which). This TCR came from a male donor with ankylosing spondylitis or in good health (not recorded which). The sequence links TRBV7-9 to TRBJ2-1; TRBD2 aligns with 11 central bases. The CDR3 sequence is CASSFRTSGHNEQFF. The DNA reads TGTGCCAGCAGCTTCAGGACTAGCGGGCACAATGAGCAGTTCTTC.